Listed below are T cell receptor beta chains from one sample, sequenced in a study of cytomegalovirus exposure and HLA in healthy donors. Produced via immunoSEQ multiplex PCR; TCRdb's table is partial and in-frame only. Of about 130,000 clones in the sample, 80% to 90% were seen once. The sample taken for sequencing was PBMCs. These receptors came from a woman younger than 30 in good health and CMV-seropositive. Both conserved end residues are part of each CDR3. D genes are given only for firm matches. Size is stated for part of the rows, as once, few or many counts, or as a class when the clone is expanded.

clone size	J gene	V gene	D gene	CDR3 DNA	CDR3 protein
NA	TRBJ1-6	TRBV28	TRBD1	TGTGCCAGCAGTATTTCAGGGGGTAGCTCCTATAATTCACCCCTCCACTTT	CASSISGGSSYNSPLHF
once	TRBJ1-1	TRBV25-1	NA	TGTGCCAGCAGTAATCAGGCGAACACTGAAGCTTTCTTT	CASSNQANTEAFF
NA	TRBJ1-2	TRBV5-5	NA	TGTGCCAGCAGCTTGGATGGCAGGGCTAACTATGGCTACACCTTC	CASSLDGRANYGYTF
once	TRBJ2-7	TRBV6-5	TRBD1	TGTGCCAGCAATACCAGGACAGGGGGCTACGAGCAGTACTTC	CASNTRTGGYEQYF
few	TRBJ2-7	TRBV7-2	NA	TGTGCCAGCAGCTTTTGGGCCGGCCCGAGCTCCTACGAGCAGTACTTC	CASSFWAGPSSYEQYF
NA	TRBJ1-2	TRBV5-4	TRBD1	TGTGCCAGCAGCTTGGCGGGACAGCGACTAGGCTATGGCTACACCTTC	CASSLAGQRLGYGYTF
NA	TRBJ2-7	TRBV5-6	TRBD1	TGTGCCAGCAGCTTGGACGGACAGGGGAACGAGCAGTACTTC	CASSLDGQGNEQYF
NA	TRBJ2-1	TRBV6-5	TRBD2	TGTGCCAGCGGCTCGACTAGCGGGACTGGGGATGAGCAGTTCTTC	CASGSTSGTGDEQFF
NA	TRBJ2-2	TRBV5-6	TRBD1	TGTGCCAGCAGCTTGGGTCCAGGGGGCACCGGGGAGCTGTTTTTT	CASSLGPGGTGELFF
NA	TRBJ2-5	TRBV7-6	TRBD2	TGTGCCAGCAGCTCCGGGACTACCGCAGAGACCCAGTACTTC	CASSSGTTAETQYF
NA	TRBJ2-2	TRBV19	NA	TGTGCCAGTAGCAAGCAGGGGCCGGGCACCGGGGAGCTGTTTTTT	CASSKQGPGTGELFF
once	TRBJ1-1	TRBV19	TRBD1	TGTGCCAGTAGGTTCCAGGGGGAGTTAACTGAAGCTTTCTTT	CASRFQGELTEAFF
NA	TRBJ2-7	TRBV4-1	TRBD2	TGCGCCAGCAGCCAAGGCACCACTAGCGGGCCTTCCTACGAGCAGTACTTC	CASSQGTTSGPSYEQYF
NA	TRBJ2-7	TRBV5-8	TRBD1	TGTGCCAGCAGCTTGAACAGGGGGAGGGAGCAGTACTTC	CASSLNRGREQYF
NA	TRBJ1-4	TRBV4-2	NA	TGTGCCAGCAGCCAAGGAGGCGGTAATGAAAAACTGTTTTTT	CASSQGGGNEKLFF
NA	TRBJ1-6	TRBV6-6	NA	TGTGCCAGCAGTGATAGATGGTCAAGTTCACCCCTCCACTTT	CASSDRWSSSPLHF
NA	TRBJ1-6	TRBV7-6	NA	TGTGCCAGCAGCTCCGGGACATATAATTCACCCCTCCACTTT	CASSSGTYNSPLHF
NA	TRBJ1-3	TRBV4-2	NA	TGTGCCAGCAGCCAAAGGATTTCGAGGACGGGGGCTGGAAACACCATATATTTT	CASSQRISRTGAGNTIYF
NA	TRBJ2-7	TRBV7-8	NA	TGTGCCAGCAGCGACAGACAGGTTAAGCAGCAGTACTTC	CASSDRQVKQQYF
NA	TRBJ2-5	TRBV15	TRBD1	TGTGCCACCAGCAGACGCAGGGGGTTCGAGGAGACCCAGTACTTC	CATSRRRGFEETQYF
NA	TRBJ1-2	TRBV28	TRBD1	TGTGCCAGCAGTTGGGGACAGATGTATGGCTACACCTTC	CASSWGQMYGYTF
NA	TRBJ2-2	TRBV4-1	TRBD2	TGCGCCAGCAGCCGAAGCGGGGGAGGGAGCACCGGGGAGCTGTTTTTT	CASSRSGGGSTGELFF
once	TRBJ2-1	TRBV28	TRBD1	TGTGCCAGCAGTTCTACTACAGGGGGGCGATTGAAGTTCTTC	CASSSTTGGRLKFF
NA	TRBJ1-3	TRBV10-3	NA	TGTGCCATCAGTGATCCAGGGGCCGTCTCTGGAAACACCATATATTTT	CAISDPGAVSGNTIYF
NA	TRBJ1-2	TRBV19	TRBD1	TGTGCCAGTAAGGGGATACAGGGGGCAGACTATGGCTACACCTTC	CASKGIQGADYGYTF
NA	TRBJ2-5	TRBV7-7	NA	TGTGCCAGCAGCCCCCTGACTAGATCTCCCCGGGAGACCCAGTACTTC	CASSPLTRSPRETQYF
NA	TRBJ2-2	TRBV27	NA	TGTGCCAGCAAGAGGAGTCCGAACACCGGGGAGCTGTTTTTT	CASKRSPNTGELFF
NA	TRBJ1-1	TRBV30	TRBD1	TGTGCCTGGAGTGAGAAACCCGGGACAGGGTTCACTGAAGCTTTCTTT	CAWSEKPGTGFTEAFF
NA	TRBJ2-1	TRBV6-4	NA	TGTGCCAGCAAAGAAGAAAGCTACTACAATGAGCAGTTCTTC	CASKEESYYNEQFF
NA	TRBJ1-6	TRBV4-1	TRBD1	TGCGCCAGCAGCCAAGGAATTTACAGGGGGCGTAATTCACCCCTCCACTTT	CASSQGIYRGRNSPLHF
NA	TRBJ1-1	TRBV18	NA	TGTGCCAGCTCACCACGGGCAGGGGATAAAAACACTGAAGCTTTCTTT	CASSPRAGDKNTEAFF
NA	TRBJ1-5	TRBV14	NA	TGTGCCAGCAGCCTCGAGGGGGATCAGCCCCAGCATTTT	CASSLEGDQPQHF
NA	TRBJ1-2	TRBV6-1	NA	TGTGCCAGCAGTGAAGCGAACAGGGTGGGCTCTGGCTACACCTTC	CASSEANRVGSGYTF
NA	TRBJ2-1	TRBV27	NA	TGTGCCAGTGCTCAACTCGGCAATGAGCAGTTCTTC	CASAQLGNEQFF
NA	TRBJ1-5	TRBV30	NA	TGTGCCTGGAGTGTACCCGGGGGCAATCAGCCCCAGCATTTT	CAWSVPGGNQPQHF
NA	TRBJ2-3	TRBV11-2	TRBD1	TGTGCCAGCAGCTTAGGGACAGGGGGCACATCCACAGATACGCAGTATTTT	CASSLGTGGTSTDTQYF
NA	TRBJ2-7	TRBV13	NA	TGTGCCAGCAGCTTAGGAACAGGCCCCTACGAGCAGTACTTC	CASSLGTGPYEQYF
few	TRBJ2-1	TRBV5-6	NA	TGTGCCAGCAGCCGCGGGACGCCCTACAATGAGCAGTTCTTC	CASSRGTPYNEQFF
NA	TRBJ2-2	TRBV18	NA	TGTGCCAGCTCACCACGGGCAGTCACCGGGGAGCTGTTTTTT	CASSPRAVTGELFF
NA	TRBJ2-2	TRBV7-3	TRBD1	TGTGCCAGCAGCTCTACCGGAACAGGGGGCACCGGGGAGCTGTTTTTT	CASSSTGTGGTGELFF
NA	TRBJ2-1	TRBV7-2	NA	TGTGCCAGCAGCGTCCCCGGCGAGCGGGTCAATGAGCAGTTCTTC	CASSVPGERVNEQFF
NA	TRBJ1-2	TRBV29-1	TRBD1	TGCAGCGTGCGGACAGGGGACGAAGGCTACACCTTC	CSVRTGDEGYTF
once	TRBJ1-2	TRBV30	TRBD1	TGTGCCTGGAGTTGGACAGGGAGGTCCTATGGCTACACCTTC	CAWSWTGRSYGYTF